The entry below gives a single T cell receptor (beta chain) sequence along with its context. As processed by the authors: Amplification with reference gene primers provided the estimates of nucleated cell counts. Using immunoSEQ multiplex PCR, the repertoire was profiled, and TCRdb retains in-frame clones only, with some absent. That table is the source of V, J and clone size, and D and trimming were worked out from the DNA. The data hold approximately 120,000 clones, with around 76% observed a single time. These data are taken from a study of blood T cell repertoires in COVID-19. Whole-study context: T cells, B-cell-depleted T cells, or PBMCs supplied cDNA or gDNA.

It was during active infection that Seattle patients were enrolled and then longitudinally followed. The sample taken for sequencing was peripheral blood. The receptor was derived from a man of 80 years or more with COVID-19, enrolled during active disease.

This chain's CDR3 is CASSLNTGLTDTQYF. DNA of the CDR3: TGTGCCAGCAGCTTAAATACAGGGTTGACAGATACGCAGTATTTT. The chain recombines TRBV7-3 with TRBJ2-3; tentatively, D is TRBD1 (6 bases). The CDR3 consists of 15 residues. Germline V CDR1 and CDR2: SGHTA, FQGTGA. The V gene lost 1 base and the J gene lost 3 bases, with 11 bases spanning the gap.